These T cell receptor beta chains were read from a single sample in a study of shared clonotypes between healthy human individuals. Measured with immunoSEQ multiplex PCR; TCRdb has only the in-frame clones, and not every one. The repertoire holds about 2.4 million clones, with 85% to 95% as singletons. The specimen sequenced was naive CD4+ T cells sorted from blood. Source of these receptors: a man in his late teens or twenties in good health. Both conserved end residues are part of each CDR3. D genes are given only for firm matches. Expanded clones are given a class, and other clones once, few, many or no size at all.

TRBV2	NA	NA	TRBJ1-2	CASSELQRGGYTF	TGTGCCAGCAGTGAACTGCAGCGGGGCGGCTACACCTTC
TRBV4-3	NA	TRBD1	TRBJ2-5	CASSQDLTGRGPETQYF	TGCGCCAGCAGCCAAGATTTAACAGGCAGGGGGCCGGAGACCCAGTACTTC
TRBV19	few	TRBD2	TRBJ2-7	CASSLTSGGYEQYF	TGTGCCAGTAGCTTGACTAGCGGGGGCTACGAGCAGTACTTC
TRBV28	NA	NA	TRBJ2-7	CASSLPVSYEQYF	TGTGCCAGCAGTTTGCCAGTCTCCTACGAGCAGTACTTC
TRBV5-1	NA	NA	TRBJ2-2	CASRGPNTGELFF	TGCGCCAGCAGGGGGCCTAACACCGGGGAGCTGTTTTTT
TRBV6-1	NA	NA	TRBJ1-5	CASSGGDTGPQHF	TGTGCCAGCAGTGGAGGGGATACTGGGCCCCAGCATTTT
TRBV30	NA	NA	TRBJ1-4	CAWSVHLGRKSATNEKLFF	TGTGCCTGGAGTGTACATCTGGGACGGAAAAGTGCAACTAATGAAAAACTGTTTTTT
TRBV15	NA	NA	TRBJ2-7	CATSVAFETATYEQYF	TGTGCCACCAGCGTGGCCTTCGAGACGGCAACCTACGAGCAGTACTTC
TRBV11-1	NA	TRBD1	TRBJ2-3	CASSERQGRTDTQYF	TGTGCCAGCAGCGAAAGACAGGGGCGCACAGATACGCAGTATTTT
TRBV19	NA	NA	TRBJ1-3	CASNDRSPGNTIYF	TGTGCCAGTAATGACAGGAGTCCTGGAAACACCATATATTTT
TRBV11-2	NA	NA	TRBJ2-5	CASSRGAVSVKETQYF	TGTGCCAGCAGCCGAGGGGCGGTTTCGGTGAAAGAGACCCAGTACTTC
TRBV28	NA	NA	TRBJ1-6	CASSSHNNSPLHF	TGTGCCAGCAGTTCCCATAATAATTCACCCCTCCACTTT
TRBV5-1	once	NA	TRBJ2-1	CASSSPLVSGGYNEQFF	TGCGCCAGCAGCTCACCGCTTGTGTCAGGGGGGTACAATGAGCAGTTCTTC
TRBV5-1	NA	TRBD1	TRBJ1-1	CASSLASGGTEAFF	TGCGCCAGCAGCTTGGCCTCAGGGGGAACTGAAGCTTTCTTT
TRBV6-5	NA	TRBD1	TRBJ1-6	CASSYSNSGQGSPLHF	TGTGCCAGCAGTTACTCCAATTCGGGACAGGGATCACCCCTCCACTTT
TRBV18	NA	TRBD1	TRBJ1-1	CASSPVNGTGGAMNTEAFF	TGTGCCAGCTCACCCGTTAACGGGACAGGGGGGGCAATGAACACTGAAGCTTTCTTT
TRBV30	NA	NA	TRBJ1-5	CAWGPGTEHQPQHF	TGTGCCTGGGGCCCCGGGACGGAGCATCAGCCCCAGCATTTT
TRBV6-1	few	TRBD1	TRBJ1-6	CASSEARGRSSSPLHF	TGTGCCAGCAGTGAAGCCAGGGGGCGATCATCATCACCCCTCCACTTT
TRBV9	NA	NA	TRBJ2-1	CASSSRSLSYNEQFF	TGTGCCAGCAGCTCCCGGTCCCTAAGCTACAATGAGCAGTTCTTC
TRBV5-1	NA	TRBD1	TRBJ2-7	CASSAWTGAYEQYF	TGCGCCAGCAGCGCATGGACAGGTGCCTACGAGCAGTACTTC
TRBV6-1	NA	TRBD1	TRBJ2-2	CASSRTGTGGGELFF	TGTGCCAGCAGTCGAACCGGGACAGGAGGCGGGGAGCTGTTTTTT
TRBV27	NA	NA	TRBJ1-6	CASSFGPISPLHF	TGTGCCAGCAGTTTTGGCCCCATCTCACCCCTCCACTTT
TRBV6-1	once	NA	TRBJ2-7	CASSGHPNTYEQYF	TGTGCCAGCAGTGGACACCCAAACACCTACGAGCAGTACTTC
TRBV2	NA	NA	TRBJ2-1	CASSYYNEQFF	TGTGCCAGCAGTTACTACAATGAGCAGTTCTTC
TRBV28	NA	NA	TRBJ2-2	CASSFGGSTGELFF	TGTGCCAGCAGTTTTGGGGGTAGCACCGGGGAGCTGTTTTTT
TRBV5-4	NA	NA	TRBJ2-7	CASSWPQGSPSYEQYF	TGTGCCAGCAGCTGGCCCCAGGGATCCCCGTCCTACGAGCAGTACTTC
TRBV10-2	NA	NA	TRBJ1-4	CATRQLNEKLFF	TGCGCCACCCGACAGCTTAATGAAAAACTGTTTTTT
TRBV6-1	NA	NA	TRBJ1-1	CASSEGGINTEAFF	TGTGCCAGCAGTGAAGGAGGGATTAACACTGAAGCTTTCTTT
TRBV5-1	NA	TRBD1	TRBJ1-1	CASSSGTEYTEAFF	TGCGCCAGCAGCTCCGGGACAGAGTACACTGAAGCTTTCTTT
TRBV18	NA	NA	TRBJ1-4	CASSPAGGAATNEKLFF	TGTGCCAGCTCACCAGCAGGAGGAGCGGCAACTAATGAAAAACTGTTTTTT
TRBV19	NA	NA	TRBJ1-3	CASSKRGERSGNTIYF	TGTGCCAGTAGTAAACGGGGGGAGCGGTCTGGAAACACCATATATTTT
TRBV18	few	TRBD1	TRBJ1-5	CASSPPGQGPQPQHF	TGTGCCAGCTCACCACCGGGACAGGGACCTCAGCCCCAGCATTTT
TRBV6-5	NA	NA	TRBJ2-2	CASRGSGELFF	TGTGCCAGCCGGGGTTCCGGGGAGCTGTTTTTT
TRBV2	NA	NA	TRBJ2-7	CASSDRRTGYEQYF	TGTGCCAGCAGTGATCGGCGGACGGGCTACGAGCAGTACTTC
TRBV19	NA	NA	TRBJ1-1	CASSSGRRAFF	TGTGCCAGTTCATCGGGCAGGAGAGCTTTCTTT
TRBV4-3	NA	TRBD1	TRBJ1-4	CASSQEGTGTGEKLFF	TGCGCCAGCAGCCAAGAAGGGACAGGGACGGGTGAAAAACTGTTTTTT
TRBV5-1	NA	NA	TRBJ2-2	CASSLGQNTGELFF	TGCGCCAGCAGCTTAGGGCAGAACACCGGGGAGCTGTTTTTT
TRBV4-3	NA	TRBD1	TRBJ2-7	CATWPGQSVYEQYF	TGCGCCACCTGGCCGGGACAGTCTGTCTACGAGCAGTACTTC
TRBV4-1	NA	NA	TRBJ1-2	CASSQDKQGRGYTF	TGCGCCAGCAGCCAAGATAAACAAGGCAGGGGCTACACCTTC
TRBV14	few	NA	TRBJ2-7	CASRMPVSYEQYF	TGTGCCAGCAGAATGCCAGTCTCCTACGAGCAGTACTTC
TRBV7-9	NA	TRBD1	TRBJ2-7	CASSSLDRENYEQYF	TGTGCCAGCAGCTCCCTAGACAGGGAAAACTACGAGCAGTACTTC
TRBV10-1	NA	TRBD2	TRBJ2-4	CASQRGGRGKNIQYF	TGCGCCAGTCAGCGGGGGGGCCGGGGCAAAAACATTCAGTACTTC
TRBV28	NA	NA	TRBJ2-3	CASSFPSSGIRIHYTDTQYF	TGTGCCAGCAGTTTTCCGTCATCCGGGATTCGGATCCATTACACAGATACGCAGTATTTT
TRBV27	once	NA	TRBJ2-7	CASSRDRSYEQYF	TGTGCCAGCAGCAGGGATCGATCCTACGAGCAGTACTTC
TRBV11-3	NA	TRBD1	TRBJ2-7	CASSSDRGSYEQYF	TGTGCCAGCAGTTCGGACAGGGGTTCCTACGAGCAGTACTTC
TRBV6-1	once	NA	TRBJ2-7	CASSEPTYEQYF	TGTGCCAGCAGTGAACCCACCTACGAGCAGTACTTC
TRBV11-3	NA	TRBD2	TRBJ2-2	CASSLGGRGTGELFF	TGTGCCAGCAGCTTAGGCGGGAGGGGCACCGGGGAGCTGTTTTTT
TRBV2	NA	NA	TRBJ1-3	CASSDQGNTIYF	TGTGCCAGCAGTGATCAGGGAAACACCATATATTTT
TRBV18	once	TRBD2	TRBJ2-1	CASSLAGGNEQFF	TGTGCCAGCTCACTAGCGGGAGGGAATGAGCAGTTCTTC
TRBV9	NA	TRBD2	TRBJ2-1	CASSVVSSGTNNEQFF	TGTGCCAGCAGCGTAGTTTCGAGCGGGACCAACAATGAGCAGTTCTTC
TRBV6-5	NA	NA	TRBJ2-6	CASSWSGAGANVLTF	TGTGCCAGCAGTTGGTCGGGGGCTGGGGCCAACGTCCTGACTTTC
TRBV9	NA	NA	TRBJ1-2	CASSPTFPIDYGYTF	TGTGCCAGCAGCCCAACGTTCCCCATCGACTATGGCTACACCTTC
TRBV7-9	NA	NA	TRBJ1-2	CASSPLGGLGGFRGYTF	TGTGCCAGCAGCCCCCTAGGGGGACTAGGCGGCTTTCGCGGCTACACCTTC
TRBV9	NA	NA	TRBJ1-2	CASSVGGYGYTF	TGTGCCAGCAGCGTCGGGGGCTATGGCTACACCTTC
TRBV10-1	NA	NA	TRBJ2-7	CASSEGSGSLSYEQYF	TGCGCCAGCAGTGAGGGTTCGGGCAGCCTCTCCTACGAGCAGTACTTC
TRBV14	NA	NA	TRBJ1-5	CARGGRKTGQPQHF	TGTGCCAGAGGCGGGCGTAAAACGGGGCAGCCCCAGCATTTT
TRBV4-3	NA	TRBD2	TRBJ2-1	CASSQETGGPYEQFF	TGCGCCAGCAGCCAGGAAACGGGAGGGCCTTATGAGCAGTTCTTC
TRBV19	NA	TRBD2	TRBJ2-1	CASSIGKASGTYNEQFF	TGTGCCAGTAGTATAGGAAAAGCTAGCGGGACCTACAATGAGCAGTTCTTC
TRBV19	NA	NA	TRBJ1-4	CASSIRGGKEKLFF	TGTGCCAGTAGTATAAGGGGTGGAAAAGAAAAACTGTTTTTT